The present TCR beta chain was sequenced within a study of CD8+ T cells in alopecia areata. Regarding the study as a whole: Alopecia totalis/universalis scalp especially showed more expanded CD8+ clones than normal scalp.

On this clone: No antigen is known for it.

The V gene lost 5 bases and the J gene lost 0 bases, with 10 bases spanning the gap. From germline, CDR1 is GTSNPN and CDR2 SVGIG (reference sequence). CDR3 length: 13 residues. As the sequencing template, cDNA was produced by extracting RNA and reverse transcribing it. Profiling relied on immunoSEQ multiplex PCR, and the TCRdb table lists in-frame clones only, not all of them. This table has about 140,000 clones, 55% to 65% appearing once. Investigators sorted PBMCs to obtain both CD4+ and CD8+ T cells. This TCR derives from a human donor in good health. The sample comprised CD4+ T cells sorted from blood. The rearrangement links TRBV30 to TRBJ1-1, with TRBD1 as a possible D gene (5 bases). The CDR3 DNA is TGTGCCTGGGGCAGGGTTGTGAACACTGAAGCTTTCTTT. Translating it yields CAWGRVVNTEAFF.